This is a list of T cell receptor beta chains from one sample in a study of T cell responses to AZD1222 COVID-19 vaccine. Profiling relied on immunoSEQ multiplex PCR, and the TCRdb table lists in-frame clones only, not all of them. The profile shows approximately 100,000 clones, about 87% of them singletons. Specimen: peripheral blood, collected on day 0 of AZD1222 vaccination. These receptors all come from an adult in good health. Each CDR3 is given with its conserved first and last residue. Fields, in order: V gene, D gene, J gene, CDR3 protein. A D gene is named only where the DNA matches it firmly.

v_call: TRBV25-1; d_call: .; j_call: TRBJ2-5; cdr3_aa: CASSAPGRRQETQYF
v_call: TRBV7-9; d_call: TRBD1; j_call: TRBJ2-1; cdr3_aa: CASSERTGGEEQFF
v_call: TRBV12-3/TRBV12-4; d_call: .; j_call: TRBJ2-7; cdr3_aa: CASSLGIVYEQYF
v_call: TRBV5-4; d_call: .; j_call: TRBJ2-7; cdr3_aa: CASSLKASSYEQYF
v_call: TRBV27; d_call: TRBD1; j_call: TRBJ2-5; cdr3_aa: CASSPRTGKRETQYF
v_call: TRBV7-2; d_call: .; j_call: TRBJ1-2; cdr3_aa: CASSLASGRAYGYTF
v_call: TRBV4-1; d_call: TRBD2; j_call: TRBJ2-1; cdr3_aa: CASSQKTSGGGYEQFF
v_call: TRBV5-5; d_call: TRBD1; j_call: TRBJ1-5; cdr3_aa: CASSVSGGPANQPQHF
v_call: TRBV21-1; d_call: .; j_call: TRBJ2-3; cdr3_aa: CASSINPDGPETLTDTQYF
v_call: TRBV4-3; d_call: .; j_call: TRBJ1-2; cdr3_aa: CASSPYRGYGYTF
v_call: TRBV2; d_call: TRBD1; j_call: TRBJ1-5; cdr3_aa: CASSGQGLNQPQHF
v_call: TRBV9; d_call: .; j_call: TRBJ2-5; cdr3_aa: CASSVDRGNAHQETQYF
v_call: TRBV4-1; d_call: .; j_call: TRBJ1-5; cdr3_aa: CASSHSSGQPQHF
v_call: TRBV11-2; d_call: TRBD2; j_call: TRBJ2-7; cdr3_aa: CASSLQRELYYEQYF
v_call: TRBV4-3; d_call: .; j_call: TRBJ2-2; cdr3_aa: CASSPTGTLNTGELFF
v_call: TRBV6-2/TRBV6-3; d_call: .; j_call: TRBJ2-7; cdr3_aa: CASSQRWGQYF
v_call: TRBV18; d_call: TRBD1; j_call: TRBJ1-6; cdr3_aa: CASSPGTGGRSPLHF
v_call: TRBV27; d_call: .; j_call: TRBJ2-3; cdr3_aa: CASSLSWWASTDTQYF
v_call: TRBV10-1; d_call: TRBD2; j_call: TRBJ2-7; cdr3_aa: CASSESRTRSYEQYF
v_call: TRBV6-2/TRBV6-3; d_call: .; j_call: TRBJ1-2; cdr3_aa: CASSYSYSLPAYGYTF
v_call: TRBV4-1; d_call: TRBD1; j_call: TRBJ2-7; cdr3_aa: CASSQGQGSYEQYF
v_call: TRBV15; d_call: .; j_call: TRBJ1-3; cdr3_aa: CATRATTAGGNTIYF
v_call: TRBV3-1/TRBV3-2; d_call: .; j_call: TRBJ2-5; cdr3_aa: CASSLTLTGRLETQYF
v_call: TRBV10-2; d_call: TRBD2; j_call: TRBJ2-2; cdr3_aa: CASSELAGVTGELFF
v_call: TRBV19; d_call: TRBD2; j_call: TRBJ2-1; cdr3_aa: CASSATLAGGVYEQFF
v_call: TRBV28; d_call: TRBD2; j_call: TRBJ2-5; cdr3_aa: CASSPAGTSGEETQYF
v_call: TRBV27; d_call: TRBD1; j_call: TRBJ2-1; cdr3_aa: CASSPTGVPYNEQFF